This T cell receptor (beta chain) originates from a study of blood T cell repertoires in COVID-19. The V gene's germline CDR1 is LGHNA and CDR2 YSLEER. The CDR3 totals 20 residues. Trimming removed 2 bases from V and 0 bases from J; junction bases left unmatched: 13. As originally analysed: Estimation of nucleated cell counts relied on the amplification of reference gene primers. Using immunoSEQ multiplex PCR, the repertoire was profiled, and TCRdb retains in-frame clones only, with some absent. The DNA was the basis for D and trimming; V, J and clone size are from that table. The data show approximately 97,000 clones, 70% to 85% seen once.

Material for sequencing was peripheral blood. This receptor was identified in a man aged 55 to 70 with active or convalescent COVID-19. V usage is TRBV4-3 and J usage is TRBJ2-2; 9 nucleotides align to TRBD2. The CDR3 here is CASSQKGGLARRANTGELFF. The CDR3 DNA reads TGCGCCAGCAGCCAAAAAGGCGGACTAGCGCGACGAGCGAACACCGGGGAGCTGTTTTTT.